The subject of this entry is one T cell receptor (beta chain). This clone was picked up a small number of times. The specificity of this receptor is unknown. No much larger clonotype is one base removed from it; base qualities were not supplied. A single peripheral blood draw of roughly 0.11 L on average was collected from each donor into heparinised tubes. Using a panel that included CD45RO, CCR7, CD25, CD127, CD95 and CD27, naive, central memory, regulatory and stem cell-like memory CD4+ T cells were sorted on a BD FACSAria II. Every sorted population had a purity above 95%. Right away, PBMCs were isolated by Lymphoprep density gradient centrifugation and were stained directly, with no culture step. Samples were stained and sorted in pairs, with one healthy donor and one patient per experiment, so that batch effects were minimized. This sample was included in a study of beta chain features in type 1 diabetes (dated by TCRdb to between 2017 and 2018). Background for the entire study: Patients and healthy donors did not differ in mean age, gender distribution, total cell number or subset yield. In the study, TCRB repertoires of sorted circulating CD4+ T cell subsets from recently diagnosed type 1 diabetes patients were compared with those of matched healthy donors. A total of roughly 98,000,000 sorted cells were examined across all samples, and a strong correlation was observed between cell number per subset and RNA yield. Regulatory and stem cell-like memory subsets were isolated from only 8 patients and about 8 healthy donors, whereas naive and central memory subsets came from all 28 donors. The study at large found these results: Because small numbers of individuals were included in the HLA sub-analyses, any influence of HLA type on TCRB rearrangement was left unresolved. Naive, central memory and regulatory TCRB repertoires appeared more similar among patients than among healthy donors. Patients with type 1 diabetes made fewer insertions and deleted more nucleotides at VDJ recombination sites, implying thymic rearrangement abnormalities. In all four CD4+ subsets, TCRB CDR3 length was moderately but significantly shorter in type 1 diabetes patients. Shorter templates might be favored by PCR, yet because patient and control samples were amplified and corrected together, any such skew would affect both groups equally. Because cDNA was sequenced instead of genomic DNA, highly expressing activated cells could be over-represented, though the groups showed no difference in activation or CD3 levels.

The High Capacity cDNA Reverse Transcription Kit was used to reverse transcribe all of the isolated RNA, meaning that expressed TCRB transcripts were what got sequenced. Deep immunoSEQ sequencing was performed on naive, central memory and regulatory T cell samples, with an average of approximately 3.9 million total reads per sample. Sorted cells were lysed in RLT buffer and RNA was extracted with DNase-treated RNeasy Micro or Mini kits, depending on cell number. Each cell subset was processed on its own to prevent cross-contamination, while patient and healthy donor samples were processed together. Using the immunoSEQ multiplex PCR, TCRB sequences were amplified from cDNA into 87-bp fragments spanning the CDR3 region. Amplicons were sequenced on the Illumina HiSeq platform. Per the source publication's procedure: Synthetic template baselines were used to correct PCR bias computationally, reads within Hamming distance 2 were collapsed together, and singletons that could not be merged were discarded. Reads were aligned against IMGT to assign V, D and J genes, CDR3 length and insertions or deletions at six rearrangement sites. Within each subset, clonotype counts were normalized to sorted cell number, and only after that were true diversity and Gini coefficients computed with the tcR R package. Repertoire sharing was quantified using the overlap coefficient calculated on TCRB nucleotide sequences. Not all clones reach the TCRdb copy of this immuneACCESS table, which keeps in-frame sequences only. Checked studies attribute under half of the gap to unresolved V genes and leave the rest unexplained. V and J calls and clone size are given by that table; D and trimming were obtained from the DNA. The sample includes 300,000 or so clones, with around 9% observed a single time. The ten top clones hold less than 1.2% of the sample.

Looking up the germline V gene (reference sequence) yields CDR1 SGHNT and CDR2 YYREEE. The junction carries 18 bases between V and J, which are trimmed by 4 bases and 1 base respectively. From the cysteine up to the phenylalanine, the CDR3 has a length of 17 residues. Only the CDR3 part of the read is kept: 51 bases, read in frame from the first base. This TCR was sampled from a man under 40 with type 1 diabetes. This sequence uses TRBV5-4 and TRBJ1-3; TRBD1 is perhaps the D gene, given 6 matching bases. Sequenced material: central memory CD4+ T cells from blood. The DNA sequence is as follows: TGTGCCAGCAGCGAGGGCGGACAGTGGCTTTCTGGAAACACCATATATTTT. Translated, this is CASSEGGQWLSGNTIYF.